The source of this TCR beta chain is a study of T cells in Graves' hyperthyroidism and ophthalmopathy. General study points: By a 13 V-J model, ophthalmopathy was set apart from stable hyperthyroidism. Most clonotypes expanded in the thyroid (above 0.001) were also present in blood.

Amplified TCR beta CDR3 regions came from RNA transcripts. TCR CDR3 regions were first amplified by RT-PCR with HTBI primers. Each CDR3 protein gets one entry after TCRdb re-called the multiplex PCR reads with MiXCR. This table has hundreds of thousands of distinct CDR3 sequences, 20% to 25% appearing once. V lost 1 base and J lost 3; bases outside the gene matches: 9. The V gene's germline CDR1 is SGHDN and CDR2 FVKESK. The CDR3 contains 16 residues. A single count supports this clonotype. Its target is unknown. The rearrangement links TRBV14 to TRBJ2-7; TRBD2 aligns across 7 bases. This sequence originates from a man younger than 45 with Graves' ophthalmopathy. Sequencing used blood. CDR3 region: CASSQGRAGKLYEQYF. In DNA, the CDR3 is TGTGCCAGCAGCCAAGGGCGAGCGGGGAAACTCTACGAGCAGTACTTC.